These 22 T cell receptor beta chains originate from one sample sequenced in a study of somatic mutations in cytotoxic T cells in rheumatoid arthritis. Generated by immunoSEQ multiplex PCR, the TCRdb table keeps only in-frame clones and is missing some. The sample shows over 3,000 clones, around 80% of them seen only once. Sequenced input: CD8+ T cells sorted from blood. The receptors here all came from a man in his fifties or sixties with rheumatoid arthritis.

The rearrangement links TRBV15 to TRBJ1-1; 10 bases match TRBD1. The V segment lost 3 bases and the J segment 0 bases; nucleotides outside the gene matches: 4. The CDR3 length is 16 residues. Germline CDR1 and CDR2: LNHNV and YYDKDF (reference sequence). For the CDR3, the DNA is TGTGCCACCAGCAGTCCGGGACAGGGGATGAACACTGAAGCTTTCTTT. Amino acid sequence: CATSSPGQGMNTEAFF.

The chain joins TRBV6-4 to TRBJ2-1; 13 bases match TRBD2. The CDR3 is made up of 15 amino acids. Germline CDR1 reads MRHNA; CDR2 reads SNTAGT. V gave up 2 bases and J gave up 5 bases; unmatched junction bases: 0. The CDR3 loop is CASSDGLAGDNEQFF. DNA for the CDR3: TGTGCCAGCAGTGACGGACTAGCGGGAGACAATGAGCAGTTCTTC.

The chain combines TRBV19 with TRBJ2-5, with 7 nucleotides matching TRBD1. The DNA end lines up better with TRBJ2-7; the J call may be wrong. The CDR3 extends over 16 amino acids. Germline V gene data show CDR1 as LNHDA and CDR2 as SQIVND (reference sequence). The CDR3 spells CASSINGQEYSYEQYF. The CDR3 DNA reads as TGTGCCAGTAGTATAAACGGACAGGAATACTCCTACGAGCAGTACTTC.

The genes are TRBV29-1 and TRBJ1-2; D unresolved. The CDR3 covers 13 residues. V shed 5 bases and J shed 1 base, with 11 bases lying between them. Looked up from germline, CDR1 is SQVTM and CDR2 is ANQGSEA. In DNA form, the CDR3 reads TGCAGCGTTACAGACGAATTTAACTATGGCTACACCTTC. The encoded protein is CSVTDEFNYGYTF. Full variable domain (rest looked up from reference TRBV29-1 and TRBJ1-2): SAVISQKPSRDICQRGTSLTIQCQVDSQVTMMFWYRQQPGQSLTLIATANQGSEATYESGFVIDKFPISRPNLTFSTLTVSNMSPEDSSIYLCSVTDEFNYGYTFGSGTRLTVV.

V usage is TRBV28 and J usage is TRBJ2-1; 9 bases match TRBD2. The CDR3 sequence is 12 residues long. Germline lookup yields CDR1 MDHEN and CDR2 SYDVKM. Trimming took 5 bases from V and 15 from J; bases not matched to a gene: 8. The CDR3 here is CASSLGLAPPFF. DNA for the CDR3: TGTGCCAGCAGTCTGGGACTAGCTCCTCCGTTCTTC.

This chain's CDR3 is CASSLQGYTEAFF. CDR3 sequence (DNA): TGTGCCAGCAGCTTACAGGGTTACACTGAAGCTTTCTTT. This chain links TRBV11-3 with TRBJ1-1; D possibly corresponds to TRBD1 (5 bases). The V gene's germline CDR1 is SGHNT and CDR2 YENEEA. The CDR3 runs 13 residues. Trimming cost V 2 bases and J 3 bases, with 7 bases left between them.

This clone was picked up a small number of times. This chain uses TRBV6-5 with TRBJ2-1; 9 nucleotides align to TRBD2. Looked up from germline, CDR1 is MNHEY and CDR2 is SVGAGI. This CDR3 has 14 amino acids. After removal of 7 bases from V and 2 bases from J, the junction contained 3 bases not matched to a gene. The CDR3: CASTEREAYNEQFF. The CDR3 region has the DNA TGTGCCAGCACGGAGCGGGAGGCCTACAATGAGCAGTTCTTC.

The chain is built from TRBV7-2 and TRBJ2-3; D is undetermined. CDR3 length equals 15 residues. The V gene's germline CDR1 is SGHTA and CDR2 FQGNSA. Between the trimmed V and J ends, which lost 6 bases and 0 bases, there was a span of 13 bases. CDR3 protein: CASRSPSASTDTQYF. The CDR3 nucleotides read TGTGCCAGCAGATCTCCTAGTGCTAGCACAGATACGCAGTATTTT.

The CDR3 sequence is CASSQDHAAGNRDNEQFF. CDR3 DNA: TGCGCCAGCAGCCAAGACCATGCAGCGGGGAATCGCGACAATGAGCAGTTCTTC. J is TRBJ2-1 and V is TRBV4-3; TRBD2 agrees at 7 bases. This CDR3 has 18 residues. With V trimmed by 0 bases and J by 5 bases, 13 bases remained unmatched. From germline, CDR1 is LGHNA and CDR2 YSLEER.

This chain connects TRBV25-1 to TRBJ1-1; D unclear. Looked up from germline, CDR1 is MGHDK and CDR2 is SYGVNS. The CDR3 sequence is 15 residues long. V dropped 4 bases and J dropped 5 bases, with 17 bases sitting between them. CDR3 region: CASSAIRGLRTEAFF. CDR3 sequence (DNA): TGTGCCAGCAGTGCAATACGGGGTCTCAGGACTGAAGCTTTCTTT.

The rearrangement links TRBV27 to TRBJ2-1, with no clear D. The CDR3 covers 13 residues. Trimming left V 5 bases short and J 9 bases short, with 14 bases between. Germline assignment: CDR1 MNHEY and CDR2 SMNVEV (reference sequence). The CDR3 loop reads CASSPRAYGEQFF. In DNA form, the CDR3 reads TGTGCCAGCAGTCCCCGCGCATATGGTGAGCAGTTCTTC.

This chain joins TRBV5-4 and TRBJ1-1; 7 nucleotides match TRBD1. The CDR3 spans 16 residues. Trimming at V came to 5 bases and at J to 4 bases, leaving 14 bases not matched to a gene. Germline V gives CDR1 SGHNT, CDR2 YYREEE (reference sequence). CDR3: CASRHNTGDKSTEAFF. As DNA, the CDR3 is TGTGCCAGCAGACATAATACAGGGGATAAGAGCACTGAAGCTTTCTTT.

In the case of this clone: This specimen includes other DNA sequences encoding the same CDR3. The chain combines TRBV15 with TRBJ1-5, with TRBD1 matching 7 bases. With 0 bases clipped from V and 7 bases from J, the junction kept 6 bases outside the gene matches. The CDR3 spans 15 residues. Germline V lookup: CDR1 LNHNV, CDR2 YYDKDF (reference sequence). CDR3 coding DNA: TGTGCCACCAGCAGAGACCGACAGGGCAGACAGCCCCAGCATTTT. Translation: CATSRDRQGRQPQHF.

The genes are TRBV19 and TRBJ2-5; TRBD1 matches 12 bases. With the DNA end fitting TRBJ2-7 better, the J assignment may be wrong. The germline V gene has CDR1 LNHDA and CDR2 SQIVND (reference sequence). The CDR3 loop spans 14 amino acids. This CDR3 reads CASSMGTGGVEQYF. CDR3 DNA sequence: TGTGCCAGTAGTATGGGGACAGGGGGCGTCGAGCAGTACTTC.

V is TRBV27 and J is TRBJ2-2; 12 nucleotides align to TRBD2. Looked up from germline, CDR1 is MNHEY and CDR2 is SMNVEV (reference sequence). The CDR3 spans 17 residues. V was clipped by 4 bases and J by 8 bases; unmatched bases: 11. The chain's CDR3 is CASSSLTSGSSKGELFF. For the CDR3, the DNA is TGTGCCAGCAGTTCCTTGACTAGCGGGAGTTCTAAGGGGGAGCTGTTTTTT.

V and J are TRBV5-5 and TRBJ1-2; D perhaps matches TRBD1 (6 bases). Trimming left V 7 bases short and J 6 bases short, with 13 bases between. The CDR3 is 12 residues long. Germline CDR1 and CDR2: SGHKS and YYEKEE (reference sequence). CDR3 protein: CASAGDIDGYTF. The CDR3 region has the DNA TGTGCCAGCGCCGGGGACATCGATGGCTACACCTTC.

The chain couples TRBV30 to TRBJ2-5; 7 bases map to TRBD2. Germline V gene lookup returns CDR1 GTSNPN and CDR2 SVGIG (reference sequence). The CDR3 is made up of 13 amino acids. V lost 1 base to trimming and J lost 5 bases; unmatched junction nucleotides: 4. The CDR3 DNA follows: TGTGCCTGGAGTGGGGGGGGTGCGGAGACCCAGTACTTC. The encoded protein is CAWSGGGAETQYF.

The count of this clone is one. The chain joins TRBV6-4 to TRBJ2-2; a possible D gene is TRBD2 (5 bases). This CDR3 contains 14 residues. Germline V CDR1 and CDR2: MRHNA, SNTAGT. V lost 2 bases to trimming and J lost 7 bases, with 11 bases between them. CDR3 in amino acids: CASSDGLEVGELFF. The CDR3 DNA reads TGTGCCAGCAGTGACGGGTTGGAGGTCGGGGAGCTGTTTTTT.

This chain joins TRBV9 and TRBJ2-3; 8 bases are shared with TRBD2. The germline V gene has CDR1 SGDLS and CDR2 YYNGEE. The CDR3 runs to 17 residues. J gave up 4 bases and V 3 bases, and 13 bases lay outside the gene matches. CDR3 DNA sequence: TGTGCCAGCAGCGGGGGGGCGGGAGGCTCAAGTCCAGATACGCAGTATTTT. It encodes CASSGGAGGSSPDTQYF.

The V gene is TRBV14, the J gene TRBJ2-1; TRBD2 matches at 8 bases. The germline V gene encodes CDR1 SGHDN and CDR2 FVKESK. The CDR3 contains 18 residues. Trimming took 1 base from V and 2 from J; bases not matched to a gene: 10. CDR3 in amino acids: CASSQVYCAGGTYNEQFF. The CDR3 DNA follows: TGTGCCAGCAGCCAAGTTTATTGTGCGGGAGGAACCTACAATGAGCAGTTCTTC.

The chain has TRBV7-6 and TRBJ2-5, with 9 bases lining up with TRBD1. Germline loops: CDR1 SGHVS, CDR2 FNYEAQ. V was clipped by 1 base and J by 4 bases; unmatched bases: 7. The CDR3 is 16 amino acids. The CDR3 DNA reads as TGTGCCAGCAGCTTAGTCATCTTGGGACAGGGAGAGACCCAGTACTTC. It encodes CASSLVILGQGETQYF.

The chain joins TRBV27 to TRBJ2-6; D gene ambiguous. This CDR3 has 17 residues. Germline V lookup: CDR1 MNHEY, CDR2 SMNVEV (reference sequence). V was trimmed by 6 bases and J by 0 bases, leaving 15 bases between them. The chain's CDR3 is CASRPEEFYSGANVLTF. The CDR3 DNA reads as TGTGCCAGCAGGCCTGAGGAGTTCTACTCTGGGGCCAACGTCCTGACTTTC.